This TCR beta chain was recorded in a study of early T cells in non-severe SARS-CoV-2 infection. This clonotype was counted many times. V gave up 5 bases and J gave up 7 bases, with 12 bases separating them. The CDR3 totals 13 residues. Individual cDNA molecules carried attached unique molecular identifiers. TCRdb analysed the 5' RACE reads with MiXCR anew, one entry per CDR3 protein. The profile shows 25,000 to 35,000 distinct CDR3 sequences, 3.9% of them singletons. The sequenced sample was whole blood. The chain joins TRBV12-3 or TRBV12-4 to TRBJ2-1; D unresolved. This receptor was identified in an adult who was a healthcare worker with PCR-confirmed SARS-CoV-2 infection or an uninfected control (not recorded which). CDR3 DNA: TGTGCCAGCAGTGGGGTTAGCAGGAATGAGCAGTTCTTC. It translates to CASSGVSRNEQFF.